This TCR beta chain originates from a study of T cells in Graves' hyperthyroidism and ophthalmopathy. At the level of the study: Before treatment of any kind, peripheral blood was taken at initial diagnosis.

RNA transcripts gave rise to amplified TCR beta CDR3 regions. TCR CDR3 underwent first-round RT-PCR with the HTBI primer set. Each CDR3 protein gets one entry after TCRdb re-called the multiplex PCR reads with MiXCR. The table has some 740,000 distinct CDR3 sequences, 11% to 15% seen once; the top ten hold about a tenth. The clonotype originates from a woman younger than 35 with Graves' hyperthyroidism. Sequenced: blood.

This CDR3 reads CASRFTGTGDEKLFF. The CDR3 DNA is TGTGCCAGCAGATTCACAGGAACCGGGGATGAAAAACTGTTTTTT. The rearrangement uses TRBV27 and TRBJ1-4; a weak D match, TRBD1 (5 bases). V lost 6 bases and J 6 bases, leaving 17 bases between the germline ends. CDR1 MNHEY and CDR2 SMNVEV come from the germline V gene (reference sequence). The CDR3 totals 15 residues.